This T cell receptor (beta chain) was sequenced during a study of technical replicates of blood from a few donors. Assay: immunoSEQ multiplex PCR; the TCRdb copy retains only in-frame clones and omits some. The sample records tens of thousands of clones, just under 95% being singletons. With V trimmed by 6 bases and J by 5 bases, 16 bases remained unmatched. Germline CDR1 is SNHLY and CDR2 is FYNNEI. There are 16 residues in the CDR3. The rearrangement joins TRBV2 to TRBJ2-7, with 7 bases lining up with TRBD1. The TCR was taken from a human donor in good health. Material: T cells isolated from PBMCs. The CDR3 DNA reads TGTGCCAGCAGCGTATACTCCCGCAGGGGGTTCGACGAGCAGTACTTC. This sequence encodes CASSVYSRRGFDEQYF.